The source of this T cell receptor (beta chain) is a study of T cell repertoires in cytomegalovirus infection. Study information: Recently identified HLA-C-restricted and well-studied HLA-B-restricted CMV epitopes were used. CMV infection and matching HLA type were both indicated by public TCR beta signatures.

TCRdb ran MiXCR on the reads and lists one entry per CDR3 protein. The table includes about 830,000 distinct CDR3 sequences, 30% to 35% detected once. Overall study results and limits: Cumulative frequency of public TCR beta families picked out carriers of CMV plus the relevant HLA. Dominating the ex vivo response were HLA-C-restricted CMV-specific TCR beta clonotypes.

CDR1 is SGHTA, CDR2 FQGTGA, per germline. V lost 2 bases, J lost 7 bases, and 4 bases stayed unmatched. The CDR3 consists of 15 residues. This clonotype was seen many times. Its antigen is as yet unknown. Specimen: cultured CD8+ T cells from PBMCs, collected from culture after CMV antigen stimulation. V usage is TRBV7-3 and J usage is TRBJ2-1; 11 bases are shared with TRBD1. This receptor was taken from a human donor in good health (CMV status not recorded). Some clones in this sample may be carry-over from other donors' samples. The CDR3 sequence: CASSLGQGALNEQFF. In DNA form, the CDR3 reads TGTGCCAGCAGCTTAGGACAGGGGGCCTTGAATGAGCAGTTCTTC.